The 9 T cell receptor beta chains reported below all come from one sample, sequenced in a study of shared clonotypes between healthy human individuals (dated by TCRdb to 2019 to 2021). To prepare the library, the immunoSEQ multiplex PCR assay was applied. This is the immuneACCESS table as TCRdb keeps it, with only in-frame sequences that have V and J called. A part of the clones is gone; compared with another copy, unresolved V genes explain less than half, and the rest is unexplained. Counted in this sample were 450,000 to 600,000 clones; approximately 79% of them appeared once. The ten largest make up less than 15% of the sample. Material: PBMCs. All receptors derive from a woman in her 40s in good health. Some clones in this sample may be carry-over from other donors' samples.

This rearrangement joins TRBV2 to TRBJ1-1, with 8 bases aligning to TRBD1. CDR1 SNHLY and CDR2 FYNNEI come from the germline V gene. After removal of 7 bases from V and 5 bases from J, the junction contained 3 bases not matched to a gene. This CDR3 is built from 12 residues. The DNA for the CDR3 is TGTGCCAGCAAGACAGGGGAAACTGAAGCTTTCTTT. Translating it yields CASKTGETEAFF.

The chain is built from TRBV10-3 and TRBJ2-7; D call uncertain. The CDR3 contains 12 residues. CDR1 is ENHRY and CDR2 is SYGVKD in the germline V gene. V dropped 4 bases and J dropped 0 bases, with 4 bases sitting between them. As DNA, the CDR3 is TGTGCCATCAGTGCCAGCTCCTACGAGCAGTACTTC. The encoded protein is CAISASSYEQYF.

The chain joins TRBV5-1 to TRBJ1-2; D perhaps matches TRBD1 (5 bases). Trimming stripped 5 bases from V and 2 bases from J, with 10 bases between. Per germline, CDR1 SGHRS and CDR2 YFSETQ. The CDR3 spans 13 residues. CDR3 DNA: TGCGCCAGCAGTATGACAGTCAACTATGGCTACACCTTC. Its translation: CASSMTVNYGYTF.

This chain joins TRBV18 and TRBJ1-5, with 8 bases lining up with TRBD1. Trimming cost V 4 bases and J 10 bases; bases outside gene matches: 12. The CDR3 is 15 amino acids. The germline V gene encodes CDR1 KGHSH and CDR2 LQKENI. CDR3 region: CASSQSVDRVFPQHF. The CDR3 DNA reads TGTGCCAGCTCACAGAGTGTGGACAGGGTCTTTCCCCAGCATTTT.

The chain combines TRBV19 with TRBJ2-1; D ambiguous. V was cut by 3 bases and J by 4 bases, with 7 bases left in between. The germline V gene has CDR1 LNHDA and CDR2 SQIVND (reference sequence). This CDR3 contains 13 residues. This CDR3 reads CASSIQQYNEQFF. CDR3 nucleotide sequence: TGTGCCAGTAGTATCCAGCAATACAATGAGCAGTTCTTC.

Worth noting for this clone: The same CDR3 is also encoded by other DNA sequences in this sample. The rearrangement uses TRBV27 and TRBJ2-6; the D is unclear. Germline lookup yields CDR1 MNHEY and CDR2 SMNVEV (reference sequence). V lost 2 bases and J 4 bases, leaving 3 bases between the germline ends. This CDR3 contains 13 residues. The CDR3 bases are TGTGCCAGCAGTTTAAGAGGGGCCAACGTCCTGACTTTC. Encoded protein: CASSLRGANVLTF.

This clone was counted at least ten times. The genes are TRBV5-1 and TRBJ1-2, with no clear D. The V end was cut by 2 bases, the J end by 4 bases, with 9 bases between. The CDR3 loop spans 13 amino acids. Germline V gene lookup returns CDR1 SGHRS and CDR2 YFSETQ. CDR3 residues: CASSLTETYGYTF. The DNA of the CDR3 is TGCGCCAGCAGCTTAACAGAGACCTATGGCTACACCTTC.

The rearrangement uses TRBV7-8 and TRBJ2-7; D uncertain. There are 13 residues in the CDR3. Per the germline V gene, CDR1 is SGHVS and CDR2 is FQNEAQ. Trimming took 1 base from V and 4 from J, leaving 8 bases between them. The CDR3 DNA follows: TGTGCCAGCAGCTTAGTGGTCTTATACGAGCAGTACTTC. It encodes CASSLVVLYEQYF.

The chain links TRBV2 to TRBJ1-5; D uncertain. V lost 1 base and J lost 2, with 15 bases in between. This CDR3 is built from 17 residues. CDR1 is SNHLY and CDR2 is FYNNEI in the germline V gene. CDR3 region: CASSEEGIAFGNQPQHF. The CDR3 DNA is TGTGCCAGCAGTGAAGAAGGGATAGCCTTCGGCAATCAGCCCCAGCATTTT.